This is a list of T cell receptor beta chains from one sample in a study. One entry per CDR3 protein, called by TCRdb with MiXCR from the RT-PCR reads. The sample lists about 680,000 distinct CDR3 sequences, 14% occurring once. The material sequenced was memory CD4+ T cells from blood. These receptors were obtained from a female donor in good health, serving as a healthy control. Both conserved end residues are part of each CDR3. Not every row has a clone size; where given, it reads once, few, many or a size class.

j_call: TRBJ1-2; v_call: TRBV27; clone_size: many; cdr3_aa: CASSLKQVDGYTF
j_call: TRBJ2-1; v_call: TRBV7-3; clone_size: many; cdr3_aa: CASSPGPTGEQFF
j_call: TRBJ2-2; v_call: TRBV12-3/TRBV12-4; clone_size: .; cdr3_aa: CASSQSPGLAGGLSGELFF
j_call: TRBJ2-2; v_call: TRBV7-2; clone_size: many; cdr3_aa: CASSWFAGELFF
j_call: TRBJ2-1; v_call: TRBV10-3; clone_size: many; cdr3_aa: CAISSTAGGSGEQFF
j_call: TRBJ1-6; v_call: TRBV28; clone_size: once; cdr3_aa: CASSVGRGPLFSRALHF
j_call: TRBJ2-1; v_call: TRBV6-2/TRBV6-3; clone_size: .; cdr3_aa: CASSKYAEQFF
j_call: TRBJ2-7; v_call: TRBV10-3; clone_size: many; cdr3_aa: CASSREPGNEQYF
j_call: TRBJ2-5; v_call: TRBV3-1; clone_size: few; cdr3_aa: CASTSRGGQETQYF
j_call: TRBJ2-1; v_call: TRBV4-3; clone_size: .; cdr3_aa: CASSQGDTSGNEQFF
j_call: TRBJ1-2; v_call: TRBV4-2; clone_size: few; cdr3_aa: CASSPQGRGSYGYTF
j_call: TRBJ1-6; v_call: TRBV6-5; clone_size: many; cdr3_aa: CASSYDGNSPLHF
j_call: TRBJ2-5; v_call: TRBV11-2; clone_size: few; cdr3_aa: CASNRDRQETQYF
j_call: TRBJ2-5; v_call: TRBV6-6; clone_size: few; cdr3_aa: CASRPTLDRETQYF
j_call: TRBJ2-3; v_call: TRBV5-5; clone_size: many; cdr3_aa: CASSVPGTSGTDTQYF
j_call: TRBJ1-2; v_call: TRBV5-1; clone_size: few; cdr3_aa: CASRPRDRATNYGYTF